This T cell receptor (beta chain) was sequenced during a study of vaccination and CD4 T cells after COVID-19. Study-wide results and caveats: Spike mono-reactivity was the property of 304 of 307 vaccine-specific clones in convalescent patients. Relatively few convalescent patients were studied, without early post-infection timepoints.

With 5 bases clipped from V and 5 bases from J, the junction kept 7 bases outside the gene matches. The CDR3 totals 15 residues. Per the germline V gene, CDR1 is SEHNR and CDR2 is FQNEAQ (reference sequence). Cultured CD4+ T-cell DNA underwent Oncomine TCR Beta short-read sequencing. Using the QIAamp micro DNA kit, genomic DNA was extracted from the CD4+ T cells that had been cultured. TCRdb ran MiXCR on the PCR reads and lists one entry per CDR3 protein. The table records some 25,000 distinct CDR3 sequences, over 45% of them present only once. Comment on this clonotype: Its antigen is as yet unknown.

Treatment of the sample: roughly 10-day PBMC culture with coronavirus spike peptide pools or control peptides (ViraFEST assay). Cultures of PBMCs, over 1.5 million per well, were set up with around 10 IU/ml IL-2 and about 10 ug/ml peptide pools. The chain employs TRBV7-9 and TRBJ1-4, with 8 bases that match TRBD1. The receptor comes from a human donor who had recovered from COVID-19. Specimen: CD4+ T cells from blood, cultured in vitro. The CDR3 spells CASSADRAMNEKLFF. In nucleotides, the CDR3 is TGTGCCAGCAGCGCGGACAGGGCCATGAATGAAAAACTGTTTTTT. Supplemented by reference TRBV7-9 and TRBJ1-4, the full variable domain reads DTGVSQNPRHKITKRGQNVTFRCDPISEHNRLYWYRQTLGQGPEFLTYFQNEAQLEKSRLLSDRFSAERPKGSFSTLEIQRTEQGDSAMYLCASSADRAMNEKLFFGSGTQLSVL.